This note documents a single TCR beta chain sequence. It lacks a known antigen. Within one base of it there is no much larger clone, and no base qualities were kept. The library was built by means of the immunoSEQ multiplex PCR assay. A mixture of 60 forward primers for TCR Vbeta segments and 13 reverse primers for TCR Jbeta segments was used in the multiplex PCR. Amplification of the CDR3 region of rearranged TCR beta genes was performed with a multiplex PCR assay on genomic DNA. The Illumina HiSeq System was used to sequence the amplified TCR beta libraries as 87-base-pair reads. In the paper's pipeline: A later analysis counted tens of millions of unique TCR beta chains across the roughly 700 repertoires, and 10 million to 12 million of these chains were shared by at least two donors. To remove PCR and sequencing errors, raw reads were error-corrected and collapsed into unique sequences using a nearest-neighbor algorithm that merged closely related sequences. CDR3 sequences were aligned to IMGT reference sequences to assign V, D and J gene segments. For a sequence to be retained, a match of at least six nucleotides was required to both a V gene segment and a J gene segment. A rearrangement was called productive if the CDR3 had no stop codons and remained in frame with V and J, and every other rearrangement was called non-productive. Following IMGT convention, CDR3 was defined as the stretch from the second conserved V-encoded cysteine up to the conserved J-encoded phenylalanine. The earlier analysis of roughly 590 of the donors excluded any sequence lacking an unambiguous match to a single V gene segment. An earlier analysis of 500 to 700 of the donors classified V segments as functional when productive rearrangements were above 56.7% and as segregating when the standard deviation between donors was above 5%. A statistical classification framework was built for diagnosing cytomegalovirus status from the catalog of TCR beta chain sequences. A later analysis assigned V and J genes by comparing TCR nucleotide sequences with IMGT/GENE-DB human TR gene sequences. In a later analysis, CDR3 sequences and most-parsimonious VDJ recombination scenarios were assigned using the TCRdist pipeline. In a later analysis, every TCR beta chain was defined by the combination of its CDR3 amino acid sequence and its V-gene family, and reads without a unique V-gene family were dropped. A later analysis removed 500 to 600 highly shared, low-generation-probability nucleotide sequences to deal with suspected cross-contamination and a sequencing artifact. In a later analysis, a clonal expansion index was calculated for each public chain from normalized within-repertoire ranks of inferred template counts. In a later analysis, generation probabilities were computed with a VDJ recombination model fitted to out-of-frame rearrangements, and the resulting probabilities were checked against IGoR. In a later analysis, TCR-TCR, TCR-HLA and TCR-CMV co-occurrence was scored with hypergeometric tests, and a repertoire-size bias correction was applied to TCR pairs. To estimate false discovery rates, a later analysis permuted the HLA or CMV assignments 20 times. In a later analysis, co-occurring TCRs were grouped using DBSCAN, and TCRdist sequence similarity was added for clustering within HLA-allele-positive subsets. Co-occurrence clustering excluded repertoires with fewer than 30,000 or more than 120,000 public chains, plus five with anomalous nucleotide sharing. Not all clones reach the TCRdb copy of this immuneACCESS table, which keeps in-frame sequences only. Checked studies attribute under half of the gap to unresolved V genes and leave the rest unexplained. D and trimming were read from the DNA, whereas the V and J calls and clone size are those reported in that table. In all, the sample holds over 150,000 clones, and 65% to 80% of those were seen once. Together, the top ten hold about 2.7% of the sample.

This entry belongs to a study of cytomegalovirus exposure and HLA in healthy donors (dated by TCRdb to about 2017). Describing the broader study: An earlier analysis of about 560 of the donors reported about 300 Gb of sequence data and 100 million to 120 million unique TCR beta sequences obtained from 150 million to 200 million T cells. An early release that covered fewer than 800 HLA-typed donors contained approximately 300 gigabases of sequencing data and tens of millions of unique TCR sequences. Among the roughly 390 genotyped donors, around 81% belonged to the genetic ancestry cluster associated with self-reported Caucasian donors. The study was designed to test whether signatures of past pathogen exposure could be identified by cataloging public T cell receptors. The study profiled the T cell repertoires of approximately 700 subjects by immunosequencing and related them to cytomegalovirus serostatus. In addition to the first cohort of several hundred subjects, a separate validation cohort of 120 different subjects was used. To predict cytomegalovirus infection status, the study combined high-throughput TCR immunosequencing, statistical association of individual TCRs with disease status, and machine learning. In a later analysis, previously published TCR beta repertoires from roughly 710 donors were re-analyzed and high-resolution HLA genotyping was added so that TCR occurrence patterns could be studied. In the later analysis, no new phenotypic data were used to find candidate immune exposures; instead, reliance was placed on TCR beta sequences and their occurrence across donors. In an earlier analysis of a few hundred of the donors, high-throughput TCR beta sequencing was used to judge whether each TCR beta V gene segment behaved as functional or pseudogenic. Donor age, sex, ethnicity and CMV serostatus were compiled alongside the repertoire data. In a later genetic analysis, genome-wide SNP genotypes for about three fifths of the 666 donors were used, and that subset was treated as a discovery cohort. Every discovery cohort repertoire had been produced on one sequencing platform. Class I and class II HLA loci were covered by the typing at four-digit resolution. The number of typed donors differed by locus: roughly 629-640 for A, B, C, DRB1 and DQB1; some 500 for DQA1; 600 to 610 for DPA1; and roughly 490 for DPB1. Several DR-DQ haplotypes were handled as single units for association and clustering, since linkage in the cohort was strong. Among about 370 genotyped donors of the cohort, an average of approximately 240,000 unique TCR beta nucleotide sequences was sequenced per donor, of which about 19% were non-productive. General study outcomes and caveats: The study gave a list of more than 150 TCR beta chains associated with cytomegalovirus. The presence/absence analyses assumed that sequencing depth was roughly uniform across donors, and that assumption may not be true. Immune exposure information for the cohort was limited to CMV serostatus. In a later analysis, the rate of TCR association differed among HLA loci, with DRB1 alleles having the most associated TCRs and HLA-C alleles having the fewest. A group of highly shared sequence variants was considered likely to be a technical artifact of the sequencing pipeline. Correlated functional status among segregating V segments might reflect linkage disequilibrium, but an unknown experimental factor could not be ruled out. Some IMGT-functional V segments, including TRBV6-2 and TRBV6-3, could not be distinguished by the 87-base-pair reads and were therefore excluded. When HLA alleles, especially DR and DQ, strongly co-occurred, TCR associations were difficult to assign to individual alleles. Cytomegalovirus status was reported to be diagnosed by the classifier with high specificity and sensitivity in both the original and validation cohorts. Most CMV-associated TCR beta chains appeared to be HLA-restricted in a later analysis, and the HLA associations seemed to be driven largely by CMV exposure. Compared with equally common non-associated chains, HLA-associated TCR beta chains in a later analysis were more clonally expanded and had lower generation probabilities. The cohort was sequenced for TCR beta chains only, and without alpha or paired-chain data the features that could be detected were limited. An association between a missense DCLRE1C variant and V-gene and J-gene trimming of TCR beta chains was found in a later genetic analysis and replicated in an independent cohort. In vitro tests confirmed that a few of the cytomegalovirus-associated TCR beta chains recognize cytomegalovirus antigens. According to the authors, the approach could potentially be generalized to other disease states and immunological phenotypes. Several of the top co-occurrence clusters appeared to be linked to parvovirus B19, influenza, CMV and Epstein-Barr virus, according to a later analysis. A later analysis associated about 17,000 TCR beta sequences with specific HLA alleles at a false discovery rate of 0.05. HLA typing was unavailable for some donors at each locus, so association tests used only the typed subset. A further reported finding was that TCR beta sequences accurately predicted the HLA-A and HLA-B alleles for most subjects in the first cohort. Across donors, most TCR sequences were observed very rarely, whereas some public TCRs were present in many individuals. Compared with the roughly 600-donor mean, donors in an Asian-associated ancestry cluster had fewer N-insertions in productive TCRs, according to a later genetic analysis. In an earlier analysis of approximately 590 of the donors, most TCR beta V segments were observed in productive rearrangements about 87% or about 30% of the time, broadly matching IMGT annotations. Over 15 rarely observed V segments, including chromosome 9 orphons, were excluded from the earlier analysis of several hundred of the donors because counts were too low.

The cohort was made up of about 610 healthy bone marrow donors. All cohort members were sampled while nominally healthy, although unrecorded immune exposures were likely present. The donor was CMV seropositive and belonged to the group of over 250 seropositive cohort members. A peripheral blood sample was provided by each donor, and peripheral blood mononuclear cells were used for TCR beta sequencing. Genomic DNA extraction from the blood cell samples was performed with the Qiagen DNeasy Blood Extraction Kit. Looking up the germline V gene yields CDR1 SGHRS and CDR2 YFSETQ. V is trimmed back by 4 bases and J by 5 bases, and the junction contains 11 bases that no gene match accounts for. From cysteine to phenylalanine, the CDR3 is 15 amino acids long. Just CDR3 DNA is preserved here, 45 bases in frame from base 1.

Specimen: PBMCs. The chain employs TRBV5-1 and TRBJ1-2; TRBD1 fits 7 bases in the junction. The TCR was taken from a woman aged 50 to 60 in good health and CMV-seropositive. The DNA sequence follows: TGCGCCAGCAGCGTCCGACTGACAGGGATATATGGCTACACCTTC. Translated, it gives CASSVRLTGIYGYTF. The full variable domain, with segments outside the CDR3 supplied by the reference TRBV5-1 and TRBJ1-2 proteins, appears as KAGVTQTPRYLIKTRGQQVTLSCSPISGHRSVSWYQQTPGQGLQFLFEYFSETQRNKGNFPGRFSGRQFSNSRSEMNVSTLELGDSALYLCASSVRLTGIYGYTFGSGTRLTVV.